The 26 T cell receptor beta chains given below trace back to one sample, sequenced in a study of T cell responses to AZD1222 COVID-19 vaccine. Profiled with immunoSEQ multiplex PCR; TCRdb holds only in-frame clones, not every one. The data show 75,000 to 100,000 clones, with about 90% seen just once and roughly 24% held by the top ten. The sample was peripheral blood, taken on day 0 of AZD1222 vaccination. The source of these receptors is an adult in good health.

The chain has TRBV5-6 and TRBJ2-2, with TRBD2 as a possible D gene (6 bases). V lost 3 bases, J lost 1 base, and 10 bases lay in between. Per germline, CDR1 SGHDT and CDR2 YYEEEE. The CDR3 loop spans 15 amino acids. CDR3 DNA sequence: TGTGCCAGCAGCTCGGTGGAGGGGAACACCGGGGAGCTGTTTTTT. Residues: CASSSVEGNTGELFF.

The chain couples TRBV6-1 to TRBJ2-7; TRBD2 agrees at 14 bases. CDR1 and CDR2 from the germline V gene are MNHNS and SASEGT. The CDR3 has 18 residues. The trim removed 4 bases at V and 2 bases at J, leaving 10 bases unmatched. The CDR3 DNA is TGTGCCAGCAGTGGGGGACTAGCGGGAGTGGAGGGGACCTACGAGCAGTACTTC. Translated: CASSGGLAGVEGTYEQYF.

The V gene is TRBV27, the J gene TRBJ1-2, with D perhaps matching TRBD1 (6 bases). The V gene's germline CDR1 is MNHEY and CDR2 SMNVEV (reference sequence). V dropped 4 bases and J dropped 9 bases, with 24 bases sitting between them. The CDR3 length is 16 residues. Written as DNA, the CDR3 is TGTGCCAGCAGTTCATACCTTTCCCAGGGGCCCCGGCGCTACACCTTC. The encoded protein is CASSSYLSQGPRRYTF.

The V call is TRBV29-1, the J call TRBJ2-7; tentative D call: TRBD1 (6 bases). CDR3 length: 14 residues. The ends were cut back, 6 bases at V and 0 bases at J, with 15 bases in the middle. CDR1 SQVTM and CDR2 ANQGSEA come from the germline V gene. The CDR3: CSVEGVGPSYEQYF. The CDR3 bases are TGCAGCGTCGAGGGGGTCGGGCCCTCCTACGAGCAGTACTTC.

The chain uses TRBV5-5 and TRBJ2-7, with D maybe TRBD1 (6 bases). The V end lost 3 bases, the J end lost 6 bases, and 13 bases lay between the germline ends. CDR1 is SGHKS and CDR2 is YYEKEE in the germline V gene (reference sequence). The CDR3 has 13 residues. The CDR3 region is CASSYNREGEQYF. DNA for the CDR3: TGTGCCAGCAGCTATAACAGGGAAGGCGAGCAGTACTTC.

The rearrangement uses TRBV30 and TRBJ2-3, with a tentative D call TRBD1 (5 bases). This CDR3 region has 12 residues. From germline, CDR1 is GTSNPN and CDR2 SVGIG (reference sequence). Between the trimmed V and J ends, which lost 5 bases and 9 bases, there was a span of 15 bases. Here the CDR3 reads CAWGGGAGTQYF. The DNA of the CDR3 is TGTGCCTGGGGTGGTGGCGCAGGGACGCAGTATTTT.

This clone was detected only a few times. This chain links TRBV10-3 with TRBJ2-7; possibly TRBD2 for D (5 bases). Trimming removed 3 bases from V and 0 bases from J, with 12 bases in between. The V gene's germline CDR1 is ENHRY and CDR2 SYGVKD. The CDR3 runs to 15 residues. CDR3 loop: CAISDPAEVSYEQYF. The CDR3 DNA reads TGTGCCATCAGTGACCCGGCGGAGGTCTCCTACGAGCAGTACTTC.

V gene TRBV4-3 combines with J gene TRBJ2-3, with TRBD2 matching over 11 bases. The V and J ends lost 6 bases and 2 bases, in that order; junction bases with no gene match: 10. The CDR3 runs to 17 residues. Looked up from germline, CDR1 is LGHNA and CDR2 is YSLEER. The CDR3 loop reads CASRRSMGLAATDTQYF. The CDR3 nucleotides are TGCGCCAGCAGGCGTTCCATGGGACTAGCGGCCACAGATACGCAGTATTTT.

The genes are TRBV18 and TRBJ2-7; 8 bases map to TRBD1. There are 14 residues in the CDR3. After removal of 6 bases from V and 1 base from J, the junction contained 5 bases not matched to a gene. Germline V gene lookup returns CDR1 KGHSH and CDR2 LQKENI. CDR3 bases: TGTGCCAGCTCGCCGGACAGGGTATCCTACGAGCAGTACTTC. This sequence encodes CASSPDRVSYEQYF.

The V call is TRBV7-9, the J call TRBJ2-3; TRBD2 matches at 7 bases. The CDR3 has 14 amino acids. Losses at the gene ends were 5 bases for V and 2 bases for J; bases not matched to a gene: 4. Germline CDR1 reads SEHNR; CDR2 reads FQNEAQ (reference sequence). The DNA of the CDR3 is TGTGCCAGCAGCCTGGGAGGGATCACAGATACGCAGTATTTT. This gives the protein CASSLGGITDTQYF.

The chain employs TRBV28 and TRBJ2-1, with D possibly called TRBD1 or TRBD2 (5 bases each). CDR3 length: 15 residues. Trimming took off 2 bases at V and 10 bases at J, with 18 bases between the two ends. Germline CDR1 MDHEN, CDR2 SYDVKM. The CDR3, as DNA: TGTGCCAGCAGTTTAGTGGGTAGCTCGAGGGGAGAGCAGTTCTTC. Encoded protein: CASSLVGSSRGEQFF.

J is TRBJ1-2 and V is TRBV6-5; D gene uncertain. The germline CDR1 and CDR2 sequences are MNHEY and SVGAGI. V dropped 5 bases and J dropped 2 bases, with 12 bases sitting between them. The CDR3 runs 14 residues. The CDR3 reads CASSTSGRNYGYTF. CDR3 sequence (DNA): TGTGCCAGCAGTACCTCTGGACGGAACTATGGCTACACCTTC.

The chain joins TRBV10-1 to TRBJ2-7; maybe TRBD2 (6 bases). V lost 11 bases and J lost 2, with 22 bases in between. The CDR3 sequence is 15 residues long. In germline, CDR1 is WNHNN, CDR2 SYGVQD (reference sequence). The CDR3 region has the DNA TGCGCCCCCATGGCGGGGATAGAGGCCGCCTACGAGCAGTACTTC. The encoded protein is CAPMAGIEAAYEQYF.

The chain employs TRBV19 and TRBJ1-5; the match to TRBD1 covers 11 bases. The J segment lost 6 bases and the V segment lost 5 bases, leaving 6 bases of the junction unmatched. This CDR3 has 15 residues. From germline, CDR1 is LNHDA and CDR2 SQIVND (reference sequence). CDR3 bases: TGTGCCAGTAGTGTGGGACAGGGGGTTTCTCAGCCCCAGCATTTT. Translated, it gives CASSVGQGVSQPQHF.

This clone was counted a single time. The chain links TRBV6-5 to TRBJ2-7, with 7 bases fitting TRBD1. CDR1 and CDR2 from the germline V gene are MNHEY and SVGAGI. The junction had 7 bases not matched to a gene; V was cut back by 5 bases and J by 3 bases. The CDR3 loop spans 14 amino acids. This chain's CDR3 is CASSTRDSFYEQYF. The CDR3, as DNA: TGTGCCAGCAGTACCCGGGACAGCTTCTACGAGCAGTACTTC.

This clone showed up just a few times. The CDR3 DNA reads TGTGCCAGCAGTGCCGGGACAGGGAGTCTCTATGGCTACACCTTC. This codes for CASSAGTGSLYGYTF. The V gene is TRBV2, the J gene TRBJ1-2; 9 bases align to TRBD1. The CDR3 runs 15 residues. Germline trimming cut 4 bases from V and 4 bases from J; bases unmatched to any gene: 7. Germline CDR1 and CDR2: SNHLY and FYNNEI. Combining the CDR3 with reference TRBV2 and TRBJ1-2 gives the whole variable domain EPEVTQTPSHQVTQMGQEVILRCVPISNHLYFYWYRQILGQKVEFLVSFYNNEISEKSEIFDDQFSVERPDGSNFTLKIRSTKLEDSAMYFCASSAGTGSLYGYTFGSGTRLTVV.

The chain is built from TRBV28 and TRBJ2-5; the match to TRBD2 covers 12 bases. The CDR3 is made up of 16 amino acids. Trimming cost V 3 bases and J 1 base; bases outside gene matches: 3. Germline lookup yields CDR1 MDHEN and CDR2 SYDVKM. This CDR3 is CASSLAGLAGQETQYF. CDR3 bases: TGTGCCAGCAGTTTGGCGGGACTAGCGGGCCAAGAGACCCAGTACTTC.

The J gene is TRBJ1-3, the V gene TRBV4-3; D is unclear. The germline V gene encodes CDR1 LGHNA and CDR2 YSLEER. With 0 bases removed from V and 4 bases from J, the gap between germline ends came to 19 bases. The CDR3 loop spans 18 amino acids. The CDR3 nucleotides read TGCGCCAGCAGCCAAGATCTGGCAGAAACCCCGGGGGGAAACACCATATATTTT. Residues: CASSQDLAETPGGNTIYF.

The chain employs TRBV11-2 and TRBJ2-7; D gene unclear. V gave up 4 bases and J gave up 2 bases, with 0 bases separating them. Per the germline V gene, CDR1 is SGHAT and CDR2 is FQNNGV. The CDR3 runs to 10 residues. As DNA, the CDR3 is TGTGCCAGCAGCTCCTACGAGCAGTACTTC. Protein sequence: CASSSYEQYF.

This chain uses TRBV11-1 with TRBJ2-3; D is uncertain. The germline V gene encodes CDR1 SGHAT and CDR2 FQDESV (reference sequence). This CDR3 is 12 amino acids long. V was shortened by 5 bases and J by 1 base, with 4 bases between the two germline ends. This CDR3 reads CASSLRTDTQYF. The CDR3 region has the DNA TGTGCCAGCAGCCTCCGCACAGATACGCAGTATTTT.

The chain combines TRBV7-2 with TRBJ2-1; D uncertain. Trimming cost V 1 base and J 4 bases, with 5 bases left between them. The germline CDR1 and CDR2 sequences are SGHTA and FQGNSA. The CDR3 consists of 13 residues. CDR3 nucleotides: TGTGCCAGCAGCTTAGGAAATTACAATGAGCAGTTCTTC. This sequence encodes CASSLGNYNEQFF.

The chain combines TRBV19 with TRBJ1-5, with D possibly being TRBD1 (6 bases). The germline V gene has CDR1 LNHDA and CDR2 SQIVND (reference sequence). V was trimmed by 2 bases and J by 9 bases, leaving 14 bases between them. The CDR3 length is 14 residues. CDR3 sequence reads: CASSISRGRTPQHF. The CDR3 bases are TGTGCCAGTAGTATATCCAGGGGACGCACGCCCCAGCATTTT. Full variable domain (outside the CDR3, taken from reference TRBV19 and TRBJ1-5): DGGITQSPKYLFRKEGQNVTLSCEQNLNHDAMYWYRQDPGQGLRLIYYSQIVNDFQKGDIAEGYSVSREKKESFPLTVTSAQKNPTAFYLCASSISRGRTPQHFGDGTRLSIL.

The chain links TRBV18 to TRBJ2-2; 9 positions match TRBD1. The CDR3 contains 18 residues. Unmatched junction bases numbered 12, after V lost 6 bases and J lost 1 base. Germline V gene sequence: CDR1 KGHSH, CDR2 LQKENI. The CDR3, as DNA: TGTGCCAGCTCGCAATTCCCGGGACAGGGAATGAACACCGGGGAGCTGTTTTTT. This encodes CASSQFPGQGMNTGELFF.

This clone has only a few counts. The V gene is TRBV19, the J gene TRBJ2-7, with 9 positions matching TRBD1. J gave up 5 bases and V 6 bases, and 5 bases lay outside the gene matches. CDR1 is LNHDA, CDR2 SQIVND, per germline (reference sequence). The CDR3 consists of 13 residues. In DNA form, the CDR3 reads TGTGCCAGTAGCAGACAGGGGGAGCACGAGCAGTACTTC. Translated, it gives CASSRQGEHEQYF.

The chain combines TRBV7-2 with TRBJ1-5; no firm D call. With 1 base removed from V and 9 bases from J, the gap between germline ends came to 10 bases. Germline V gives CDR1 SGHTA, CDR2 FQGNSA. The CDR3 has 13 amino acids. The CDR3 region has the DNA TGTGCCAGCAGCTTAGGAATAGAGGGGCCCCAGCATTTT. Translation: CASSLGIEGPQHF.

The chain is built from TRBV6-2 or TRBV6-3 and TRBJ1-1, with 7 bases lining up with TRBD1. This CDR3 contains 17 residues. Germline assignment: CDR1 MNHEY and CDR2 SVGEGT. V was pared by 2 bases and J by 2 bases, with 11 bases of the junction left unmatched. The CDR3 reads CASSYGIAGTANTEAFF. CDR3 DNA: TGTGCCAGCAGTTACGGGATTGCGGGGACAGCAAACACTGAAGCTTTCTTT.